This entry concerns a single T cell receptor (beta chain). The antigen is unknown. The junction departs from the called germline gene at one end, perhaps through a read error. Every TCR beta cDNA library bore unique molecular identifiers. In TCRdb, the PCR reads were re-called with MiXCR into one record per CDR3 protein. This table has about 820,000 distinct CDR3 sequences, around 53% appearing once. The data derive from a study of post-analysis software for immune sequencing data. Study-wide findings and caveats: A few TRBV segments appeared more often in patients than in controls, and TRBV5-6, TRBV5-1 and TRBV20-1 were among these.

The CDR3 has 11 residues. Germline V gives CDR1 MGHDK, CDR2 SYGVNS. The sample was blood. This receptor was obtained from a girl aged 5-17 years with multiple sclerosis. The chain has TRBV25-1 and TRBJ2-4; D remains unclear. In DNA form, the CDR3 reads TGTGCCAGCAGGGAATCCTTCGTCCAGTACTTC. This translates into CASRESFVQYF.